Listed below are T cell receptor beta chains from one sample, sequenced in a study of blood T cell repertoires in COVID-19. The table came from immunoSEQ multiplex PCR; TCRdb's copy has only in-frame clones and leaves some out. This sample has just under 75,000 clones; around four fifths occur once, and the top ten carry approximately 2.5%. The sequenced sample consisted of peripheral blood. All receptors derive from a man older than 75 with active or convalescent COVID-19. The CDR3 runs from the conserved cysteine through the conserved F or W. Each record gives: D gene, CDR3 length, J gene, V gene, clone size, CDR3 protein, CDR3 DNA. A D gene is named only where the DNA matches it firmly. Size tells how often a clone was seen (once, few, many) or the class of an expanded clone, and some rows leave it out.

>-|14|TRBJ2-1|TRBV7-9|-
CASSFSGTYNEQFF
TGTGCCAGCAGCTTTAGCGGAACCTACAATGAGCAGTTCTTC
>TRBD2|15|TRBJ2-7|TRBV5-1|-
CASSPTSGVIYEQYF
TGCGCCAGCAGCCCGACTAGCGGGGTAATCTACGAGCAGTACTTC
>-|14|TRBJ1-6|TRBV5-1|-
CASSAGDYNSPLHF
TGCGCCAGCAGCGCCGGAGATTATAATTCACCCCTCCACTTT
>TRBD1|13|TRBJ1-3|TRBV7-9|few
CASSRGQGNTIYF
TGTGCCAGCAGCAGGGGACAGGGAAACACCATATATTTT
>-|13|TRBJ2-2|TRBV12-5|-
CASGADRARELFF
TGTGCTAGTGGGGCCGACAGAGCGAGGGAGCTGTTTTTT
>-|14|TRBJ1-4|TRBV5-1|-
CASSLGATNEKLFF
TGCGCCAGCAGCTTGGGGGCCACGAATGAAAAACTGTTTTTT
>TRBD2|14|TRBJ2-5|TRBV10-1|few
CASSPGTSEETQYF
TGCGCCAGCAGCCCCGGGACTAGCGAAGAGACCCAGTACTTC
>TRBD2|14|TRBJ2-1|TRBV2|-
CASSARLAGGEQFF
TGTGCCAGCAGTGCTAGACTAGCGGGGGGGGAGCAGTTCTTC
>-|18|TRBJ1-6|TRBV7-9|few
CASSSPSGHLNYNSPLHF
TGTGCCAGCAGCTCGCCATCAGGGCATTTGAACTATAATTCACCCCTCCACTTT
>TRBD1|12|TRBJ1-2|TRBV30|-
CAWSTGDYGYTF
TGTGCCTGGAGTACAGGGGACTATGGCTACACCTTC
>TRBD1|13|TRBJ1-5|TRBV2|-
CASSKQGSQPQHF
TGTGCCAGCAGCAAACAGGGGTCCCAGCCCCAGCATTTT
>TRBD1|16|TRBJ2-5|TRBV7-8|-
CASSAHPGGPLETQYF
TGTGCCAGCAGCGCACACCCAGGGGGCCCCTTGGAGACCCAGTACTTC
>TRBD2|18|TRBJ2-2|TRBV3-1/TRBV3-2|-
CATINHGGGRPNTGELFF
TGTGCCACCATAAATCACGGGGGGGGTAGACCGAACACCGGGGAGCTGTTTTTT
>TRBD2|16|TRBJ2-3|TRBV4-1|-
CASSPRDYQTTDTQYF
TGCGCCAGCAGCCCCCGGGACTACCAAACCACAGATACGCAGTATTTT
>TRBD1|17|TRBJ2-7|TRBV7-6|-
CASSLASGQGSAYEQYF
TGTGCCAGCAGCTTAGCCTCGGGACAGGGGTCGGCCTACGAGCAGTACTTC
>-|16|TRBJ2-1|TRBV7-8|-
CASSSRLSDSYNEQFF
TGTGCCAGCAGCTCCCGACTCTCCGACTCCTACAATGAGCAGTTCTTC
>-|14|TRBJ2-3|TRBV4-1|-
CASSQDRGPDTQYF
TGCGCCAGCAGCCAAGACCGGGGTCCAGATACGCAGTATTTT
>TRBD1|15|TRBJ2-5|TRBV5-8|-
CASSLVTGHQETQYF
TGTGCCAGCAGCTTGGTGACAGGGCATCAAGAGACCCAGTACTTC
>TRBD2|15|TRBJ2-3|TRBV6-2/TRBV6-3|-
CASSRSSGSGDTQYF
TGTGCCAGCAGTCGATCTAGCGGGAGCGGAGATACGCAGTATTTT
>TRBD1|17|TRBJ2-1|TRBV19|once
CASSTNTGTVSYNEQFF
TGTGCCAGTAGTACCAACACCGGGACAGTCTCCTACAATGAGCAGTTCTTC
>-|15|TRBJ1-3|TRBV3-1/TRBV3-2|-
CASSQSGEPGNTIYF
TGTGCCAGCAGCCAATCAGGGGAGCCTGGAAACACCATATATTTT
>-|12|TRBJ2-7|TRBV3-1/TRBV3-2|-
CASSPAGGEQYF
TGTGCCAGCAGCCCGGCGGGCGGCGAGCAGTACTTC
>TRBD1|17|TRBJ2-2|TRBV3-1/TRBV3-2|-
CASSRYRGARDAGELFF
TGTGCCAGCAGCCGTTACAGGGGGGCCCGGGATGCCGGGGAGCTGTTTTTT
>-|14|TRBJ2-5|TRBV21-1|-
CASSKQGGQETQYF
TGTGCCAGCAGCAAGCAGGGGGGACAAGAGACCCAGTACTTC
>TRBD2|17|TRBJ2-7|TRBV14|-
CASSQRTGLANSYEQYF
TGTGCCAGCAGCCAAAGAACGGGACTAGCAAACTCCTACGAGCAGTACTTC
>TRBD1|20|TRBJ1-4|TRBV12-5|-
CASGSGRPTGVGTTNEKLFF
TGTGCTAGTGGTTCCGGACGCCCGACAGGGGTAGGGACAACTAATGAAAAACTGTTTTTT
>-|15|TRBJ1-3|TRBV19|once
CASIPPGYNGNTIYF
TGTGCCAGTATCCCCCCAGGGTACAACGGAAACACCATATATTTT
>-|15|TRBJ1-3|TRBV6-5|-
CASGTGSLGGNTIYF
TGTGCCAGCGGGACCGGGAGCTTAGGAGGAAACACCATATATTTT
>TRBD1|12|TRBJ1-2|TRBV30|-
CACRTGVYGYTF
TGTGCCTGCAGGACAGGGGTTTATGGCTACACCTTC
>-|14|TRBJ2-6|TRBV19|-
CASSRRSGANVLTF
TGTGCCAGTAGTCGGAGGTCTGGGGCCAACGTCCTGACTTTC
>TRBD2|13|TRBJ2-1|TRBV6-2/TRBV6-3|once
CASSYAGGSEQFF
TGTGCCAGCAGTTACGCGGGGGGCAGCGAGCAGTTCTTC
>TRBD1|16|TRBJ2-7|TRBV6-2/TRBV6-3|-
CASSYSLTGGAYEQYF
TGTGCCAGCAGTTACTCTCTCACAGGGGGCGCTTACGAGCAGTACTTC
>TRBD2|16|TRBJ2-3|TRBV5-4|few
CASSPRLAGSTDTQYF
TGTGCCAGCAGCCCTCGGCTAGCGGGGAGCACAGATACGCAGTATTTT
>-|18|TRBJ2-7|TRBV27|few
CASSLSGYPAGSSYEQYF
TGTGCCAGCAGTTTATCGGGCTACCCTGCGGGGAGCTCCTACGAGCAGTACTTC
>-|14|TRBJ1-6|TRBV6-5|-
CASRVQGSNSPLHF
TGTGCCAGCAGGGTACAGGGCTCCAATTCACCCCTCCACTTT
>-|15|TRBJ1-5|TRBV5-5|-
CASSFTGKLDQPQHF
TGTGCCAGCAGCTTTACAGGGAAGCTCGATCAGCCCCAGCATTTT
>-|15|TRBJ1-5|TRBV19|-
CASSWVGGSNQPQHF
TGTGCCAGTAGTTGGGTGGGGGGGAGCAATCAGCCCCAGCATTTT
>-|13|TRBJ1-5|TRBV7-2|-
CASSPTRVQPQHF
TGTGCCAGCAGCCCGACGAGGGTTCAGCCCCAGCATTTT
>TRBD1|17|TRBJ2-1|TRBV27|-
CASSLVQGALSYNEQFF
TGTGCCAGCAGTTTAGTACAGGGGGCATTGTCCTACAATGAGCAGTTCTTC
>-|14|TRBJ2-3|TRBV30|-
CAWSALGTSDTQYF
TGTGCCTGGAGTGCCCTGGGGACTTCAGATACGCAGTATTTT
>TRBD2|15|TRBJ2-1|TRBV27|-
CASSTLAGANNEQFF
TGTGCCAGCAGTACACTAGCGGGAGCCAACAATGAGCAGTTCTTC
>TRBD2|16|TRBJ2-5|TRBV19|-
CASSTIAGVGIETQYF
TGTGCCAGTAGTACAATAGCGGGAGTGGGGATAGAGACCCAGTACTTC
>-|14|TRBJ1-1|TRBV11-2|-
CASSLSRPNTEAFF
TGTGCCAGCAGCTTATCCAGGCCGAACACTGAAGCTTTCTTT
>-|14|TRBJ2-3|TRBV24-1|-
CATSDAGPTDTQYF
TGTGCCACCAGTGACGCAGGCCCCACAGATACGCAGTATTTT
>-|11|TRBJ1-6|TRBV30|-
CAWSVLYSLHF
TGTGCCTGGAGTGTACTGTATTCCCTCCACTTT
>-|14|TRBJ2-6|TRBV11-3|-
CASTSRSGANVLTF
TGTGCCAGCACCTCGAGGTCTGGGGCCAACGTCCTGACTTTC
>TRBD1|15|TRBJ2-2|TRBV5-4|-
CASSQGTANTGELFF
TGTGCCAGCAGCCAAGGGACAGCGAACACCGGGGAGCTGTTTTTT
>-|16|TRBJ2-5|TRBV27|-
CASSLGSGASRETQYF
TGTGCCAGCAGTTTAGGTTCAGGGGCATCCCGGGAGACCCAGTACTTC
>TRBD1|15|TRBJ2-5|TRBV30|-
CAWSAGTGRGETQYF
TGTGCCTGGAGCGCCGGGACAGGGAGGGGAGAGACCCAGTACTTC
>-|19|TRBJ2-1|TRBV4-3|-
CASSQDTPLRELAYNEQFF
TGCGCCAGCAGCCAAGATACCCCCCTCCGGGAGCTAGCCTACAATGAGCAGTTCTTC
>TRBD2|18|TRBJ2-3|TRBV11-2|once
CASSLPLLAGGSTDTQYF
TGTGCCAGCAGCTTACCCCTGCTAGCGGGGGGTAGCACAGATACGCAGTATTTT